The 5 T cell receptor beta chains below come from one sample, sequenced in a study of vaccination effects on CD4 cells after COVID-19. The antigens these receptors bind are not known. Viral peptide pool expansion of antigen-specific CD4+ T cells preceded sequencing in the ViraFEST assay. Subsequent to approximately 11 days of culture, CD4+ T cells were isolated. No vaccinee had earlier SARS-CoV-2 infection, and nucleocapsid antibodies were negative. Profiling relied on immunoSEQ multiplex PCR, and the TCRdb table lists in-frame clones only, not all of them. The sample includes about 68,000 clones, under 90% of them seen just once. This sample comprised CD4+ T cells from PBMCs cultured with SARS-CoV-2 spike peptides, obtained before COVID-19 vaccination. The receptors here all came from a human donor who received a COVID-19 vaccine.

The rearrangement joins TRBV7-3 to TRBJ1-6; D gene ambiguous. CDR1 and CDR2 (germline): SGHTA, FQGTGA. Trimming stripped 4 bases from V and 7 bases from J, with 11 bases between. The CDR3 is 14 residues long. The CDR3 reads CASSSMVGNSPLHF. The CDR3 DNA reads as TGTGCCAGCAGCTCGATGGTGGGGAATTCACCCCTCCACTTT.

V and J are TRBV6-2 or TRBV6-3 and TRBJ2-5; 9 bases are shared with TRBD2. CDR1 MNHEY and CDR2 SVGEGT come from the germline V gene. Trimming cost V 2 bases and J 5 bases; bases outside gene matches: 6. The CDR3 contains 15 residues. CDR3: CASSYVGSGGETQYF. The CDR3 coding sequence is TGTGCCAGCAGTTACGTAGGTAGCGGGGGCGAGACCCAGTACTTC.

The chain combines TRBV6-6 with TRBJ2-3; TRBD1 might be the D (5 bases). Between the trimmed V and J ends, which lost 5 bases and 0 bases, there was a span of 18 bases. This CDR3 is 17 amino acids long. The germline V gene has CDR1 MNHNY and CDR2 SVGAGI (reference sequence). CDR3 loop: CASSPNLMTESTDTQYF. The CDR3 nucleotides read TGTGCCAGCAGTCCTAACCTAATGACAGAAAGCACAGATACGCAGTATTTT.

This chain uses TRBV18 with TRBJ1-4, with D possibly matching TRBD1 (6 bases). Trimming pared 3 bases from V and 5 bases from J, leaving 13 bases between. This CDR3 is 15 amino acids long. The germline CDR1 and CDR2 sequences are KGHSH and LQKENI. CDR3 in amino acids: CASSPIRDTNEKLFF. The DNA of the CDR3 is TGTGCCAGCTCACCGATCCGGGACACCAATGAAAAACTGTTTTTT.

V and J are TRBV29-1 and TRBJ1-2; D might be TRBD1 (6 bases). Germline V lookup: CDR1 SQVTM, CDR2 ANQGSEA. The germline V and J ends were trimmed by 7 bases and 6 bases, with 12 bases remaining between them. CDR3 length: 11 amino acids. Here the CDR3 DNA reads TGCAGCGCCCAAGGGGGGAATGGCTACACCTTC. Its protein is CSAQGGNGYTF. The full variable domain, completed using reference TRBV29-1 and TRBJ1-2, is SAVISQKPSRDICQRGTSLTIQCQVDSQVTMMFWYRQQPGQSLTLIATANQGSEATYESGFVIDKFPISRPNLTFSTLTVSNMSPEDSSIYLCSAQGGNGYTFGSGTRLTVV.